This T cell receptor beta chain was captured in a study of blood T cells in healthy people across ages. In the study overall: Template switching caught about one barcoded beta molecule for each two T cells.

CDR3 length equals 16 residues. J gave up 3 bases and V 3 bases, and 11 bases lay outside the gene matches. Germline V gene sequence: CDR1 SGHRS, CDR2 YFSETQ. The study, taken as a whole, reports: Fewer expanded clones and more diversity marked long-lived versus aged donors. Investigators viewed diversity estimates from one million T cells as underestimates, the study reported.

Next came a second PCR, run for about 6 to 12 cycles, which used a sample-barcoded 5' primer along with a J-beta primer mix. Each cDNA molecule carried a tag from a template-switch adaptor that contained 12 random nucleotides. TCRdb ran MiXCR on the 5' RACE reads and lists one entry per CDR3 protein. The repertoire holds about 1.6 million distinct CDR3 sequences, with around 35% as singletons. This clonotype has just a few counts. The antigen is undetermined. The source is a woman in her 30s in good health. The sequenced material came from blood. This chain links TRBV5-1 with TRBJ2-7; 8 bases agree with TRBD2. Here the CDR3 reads CASSSNRGGPDYEQYF. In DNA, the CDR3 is TGCGCCAGCAGCTCAAATCGGGGGGGACCGGACTACGAGCAGTACTTC.